These 26 T cell receptor beta chains came from one sample sequenced in a study of T-cell memory formation after mild COVID-19. One entry per CDR3 protein, called by TCRdb with MiXCR from the 5' RACE reads. Among roughly 180,000 distinct CDR3 sequences, around a tenth were seen once, and the ten largest hold 3.5% to 4%. Sequences were obtained from PBMCs or a T cell subset sorted from them (not recorded which). The receptors were sampled from a man between 18 and 29 years old who had mild COVID-19 (a few samples of this study predate the infection). Cell type and time point are not known.

In the case of this clonotype: At one boundary the junction diverges from the germline segment, which might be a read error. The J gene is TRBJ2-3, the V gene TRBV7-9; D remains unclear. Germline CDR1 and CDR2: SEHNR and FQNEAQ (reference sequence). The CDR3 loop spans 11 amino acids. The CDR3 spells CASSSAGVKNF. DNA for the CDR3: TGTGCCAGCAGCTCCGCCGGAGTCAAAAACTTT.

The J gene is TRBJ2-3, the V gene TRBV10-2; the D gene is possibly TRBD2 (6 bases). The germline CDR1 and CDR2 sequences are WSHSY and SAAADI. The length of the CDR3 is 14 residues. V gave up 6 bases and J gave up 4 bases, with 14 bases separating them. The CDR3 DNA is TGCGCCAGCAGCCAGACTAGTTTTGCAGATACGCAGTATTTT. Translated: CASSQTSFADTQYF.

The chain carries TRBV11-2 and TRBJ2-1; 7 bases agree with TRBD2. Germline V gene lookup returns CDR1 SGHAT and CDR2 FQNNGV. The V gene end was trimmed by 2 bases and the J gene end by 9 bases; junction bases not matched to a gene: 7. CDR3 length: 14 amino acids. In nucleotides, the CDR3 is TGTGCCAGCAGCTTAACCCGGGGAGGGGTTGAGCAGTTCTTC. Translation: CASSLTRGGVEQFF.

At least ten counts were recorded for this clonotype. V is TRBV7-2 and J is TRBJ2-3; D tentatively reads TRBD1 or TRBD2 (5 bases each). The CDR3 extends over 14 amino acids. Deletions cut 2 bases from V and 2 bases from J, with 8 bases between. From germline, CDR1 is SGHTA and CDR2 FQGNSA. CDR3 coding DNA: TGTGCCAGCAGCTTAAGGGACCCCACAGATACGCAGTATTTT. Protein: CASSLRDPTDTQYF.

This clonotype showed up many times. This CDR3 is CASSPRSGEETQYF. The CDR3 region has the DNA TGTGCCAGCAGTCCCCGTTCGGGGGAAGAGACCCAGTACTTC. The rearrangement links TRBV2 to TRBJ2-5; the D gene is possibly TRBD2 (6 bases). Trimming pared 5 bases from V and 3 bases from J, leaving 13 bases between. Per the germline V gene, CDR1 is SNHLY and CDR2 is FYNNEI. The CDR3 loop spans 14 amino acids.

This clonotype was counted between two and nine times. The rearrangement joins TRBV12-3 or TRBV12-4 to TRBJ1-4; D is unclear. This CDR3 has 13 amino acids. V dropped 5 bases and J dropped 4 bases, with 8 bases sitting between them. CDR3 sequence: CASSGRYNEKLFF. The CDR3 DNA is TGTGCCAGCAGTGGACGGTATAATGAAAAACTGTTTTTT.

This clonotype has more than one count but fewer than ten. CDR3 sequence reads: CASSEGFSPLHF. The DNA of the CDR3 is TGTGCCAGCAGTGAGGGGTTTTCACCCCTCCACTTT. V usage is TRBV12-3 or TRBV12-4 and J usage is TRBJ1-6, with a possible D match to TRBD1 (5 bases). Trimming cost V 5 bases and J 9 bases, with 8 bases left between them. The CDR3 loop spans 12 amino acids.

The table lists this clonotype with many counts. The genes are TRBV29-1 and TRBJ2-2; 11 bases align to TRBD1. Germline trimming cut 7 bases from V and 7 bases from J; bases unmatched to any gene: 11. Germline V gene lookup returns CDR1 SQVTM and CDR2 ANQGSEA. The CDR3 length is 15 residues. In nucleotides, the CDR3 is TGCAGCGCCGCCCCCGGGACAGGGGGGGGCGGGGAGCTGTTTTTT. This gives the protein CSAAPGTGGGGELFF.

This clonotype turned up a few times. The rearrangement uses TRBV6-5 and TRBJ2-2; 8 bases are shared with TRBD1. J lost 7 bases, V lost 11 bases, and 12 bases had no gene match. Germline CDR1 MNHEY, CDR2 SVGAGI. This CDR3 spans 14 amino acids. DNA for the CDR3: TGTGCCGGAGGATCTCAGGGGGCGATCGGGGAGCTGTTTTTT. Encoded protein: CAGGSQGAIGELFF.

This clonotype occurred a few times. This chain connects TRBV7-3 to TRBJ2-3; maybe TRBD1 (5 bases). Germline V lookup: CDR1 SGHTA, CDR2 FQGTGA. The CDR3 spans 14 residues. Trimming left V 2 bases short and J 5 bases short, with 11 bases between. CDR3 sequence: CASSLYAGLDTQYF. The CDR3 DNA reads TGTGCCAGCAGCTTATATGCAGGGCTAGATACGCAGTATTTT.

This clonotype was found a few times. The chain combines TRBV18 with TRBJ2-2; D uncertain. The CDR3 loop spans 12 amino acids. The germline CDR1 and CDR2 sequences are KGHSH and LQKENI. Trimming left V 2 bases short and J 7 bases short, with 5 bases between. CDR3 in amino acids: CASSPYDGELFF. DNA of the CDR3: TGTGCCAGCTCACCATACGACGGGGAGCTGTTTTTT.

The chain has TRBV9 and TRBJ2-7; D might be TRBD2 (5 bases). Germline values: CDR1 SGDLS, CDR2 YYNGEE. The germline V and J ends were trimmed by 0 bases and 4 bases, with 8 bases remaining between them. CDR3 length: 13 amino acids. The CDR3 spells CASSVAGEYEQYF. CDR3 DNA: TGTGCCAGCAGCGTAGCCGGGGAGTACGAGCAGTACTTC.

This clonotype was picked up a small number of times. The gene calls are TRBV2 and TRBJ1-3; D perhaps matches TRBD1 (5 bases). CDR3 length equals 14 residues. Germline CDR1 is SNHLY and CDR2 is FYNNEI. The V gene lost 7 bases and the J gene lost 3 bases, with 13 bases spanning the gap. The CDR3 sequence: CASNQQGFGNTIYF. Here the CDR3 DNA reads TGTGCCAGCAATCAGCAGGGATTTGGAAACACCATATATTTT.

This clonotype was seen at least ten times. In DNA, the CDR3 is TGCGCCAGCAGCGTGAACAGGGGCTCCTACAATGAGCAGTTCTTC. Residues: CASSVNRGSYNEQFF. The chain employs TRBV5-1 and TRBJ2-1, with 7 bases fitting TRBD1. Per the germline V gene, CDR1 is SGHRS and CDR2 is YFSETQ. The ends lost 4 bases at V and 0 bases at J; junction bases unmatched: 4. This CDR3 comprises 15 residues.

The DNA of the CDR3 is TGCGCCAGCAGCCACCCACTCGTGTCAACAGGGGGAAGTTTCAACACTGAAGCTTTCTTT. Its protein is CASSHPLVSTGGSFNTEAFF. The chain carries TRBV4-1 and TRBJ1-1, with 8 bases identical to TRBD1. The V segment lost 3 bases and the J segment 2 bases; nucleotides outside the gene matches: 20. CDR3 size: 20 residues. The germline V gene has CDR1 MGHRA and CDR2 YSYEKL.

This clonotype occurred a few times. V gene TRBV29-1 combines with J gene TRBJ1-4; D not resolved. This CDR3 has 13 residues. The V end lost 0 bases, the J end lost 14 bases, and 16 bases lay between the germline ends. Germline-derived CDR1 and CDR2 are SQVTM and ANQGSEA. CDR3 amino acids: CSVEDHPGTPLFF. The CDR3, as DNA: TGCAGCGTTGAAGATCATCCAGGAACTCCTCTGTTTTTT.

This clonotype came up a few times. The CDR3 nucleotides are TGCGCCAGCAGCGGTGCTAGGGCCCCGACGCAGTATTTT. Its protein is CASSGARAPTQYF. The chain carries TRBV5-1 and TRBJ2-3; D unresolved. The CDR3 consists of 13 residues. V gave up 4 bases and J gave up 9 bases, with 15 bases separating them. Germline V gives CDR1 SGHRS, CDR2 YFSETQ.

This clonotype was seen a handful of times. The chain recombines TRBV3-1 with TRBJ2-5; tentative D call: TRBD2 (5 bases). Germline V gives CDR1 LGHDT, CDR2 YNNKEL (reference sequence). The CDR3 loop spans 14 amino acids. Trimming took 0 bases from V and 5 from J, leaving 10 bases between them. CDR3 in amino acids: CASSQDGRRETQYF. Here the CDR3 DNA reads TGTGCCAGCAGCCAAGACGGTAGGAGGGAGACCCAGTACTTC.

The rearrangement uses TRBV9 and TRBJ2-1; 12 bases agree with TRBD2. The germline V gene encodes CDR1 SGDLS and CDR2 YYNGEE. V trimming: 3 bases; J trimming: 4 bases; junction bases outside the gene matches: 5. CDR3 length: 16 amino acids. CDR3 in DNA: TGTGCCAGCAGCGCGAAGACTAGCGGGGGTTACAATGAGCAGTTCTTC. As protein: CASSAKTSGGYNEQFF.

This clonotype was seen more than once but under ten times. The gene calls are TRBV6-9 and TRBJ2-7; D is perhaps TRBD1 (5 bases). The V end lost 6 bases, the J end lost 2 bases, and 5 bases lay between the germline ends. The CDR3 totals 11 residues. Germline V gene data show CDR1 as MNHGY and CDR2 as SVAAGI. The CDR3 reads CASRDTYEQYV. The CDR3 DNA reads TGTGCCAGCAGGGACACCTACGAGCAGTACGTC.

The V gene is TRBV9, the J gene TRBJ1-2; possibly TRBD1 for D (5 bases). CDR1 is SGDLS, CDR2 YYNGEE, per germline. The V end lost 0 bases, the J end lost 0 bases, and 15 bases lay between the germline ends. The CDR3 runs 17 residues. The CDR3 loop reads CASSVGPGGEANYGYTF. In nucleotides, the CDR3 is TGTGCCAGCAGCGTAGGTCCGGGGGGAGAGGCTAACTATGGCTACACCTTC.

This clonotype was observed a handful of times. This CDR3 is CASSRTGGAYEQYF. The CDR3, as DNA: TGCGCCAGCAGTAGGACAGGGGGAGCCTACGAGCAGTACTTC. This chain connects TRBV10-1 to TRBJ2-7; 10 positions agree with TRBD1. The J segment lost 2 bases and the V segment lost 5 bases, leaving 3 bases of the junction unmatched. Germline V lookup: CDR1 WNHNN, CDR2 SYGVQD (reference sequence). The CDR3 has 14 amino acids.

The chain is built from TRBV2 and TRBJ2-5, with 7 bases lining up with TRBD1. The CDR3 runs to 12 residues. Germline V gives CDR1 SNHLY, CDR2 FYNNEI. J gave up 5 bases and V 6 bases, and 3 bases lay outside the gene matches. The CDR3 spells CASSGTDETQYF. As DNA, the CDR3 is TGTGCCAGCAGCGGGACAGATGAGACCCAGTACTTC. The variable domain in full, with the rest retrieved from reference TRBV2 and TRBJ2-5, is EPEVTQTPSHQVTQMGQEVILRCVPISNHLYFYWYRQILGQKVEFLVSFYNNEISEKSEIFDDQFSVERPDGSNFTLKIRSTKLEDSAMYFCASSGTDETQYFGPGTRLLVL.

The chain recombines TRBV18 with TRBJ2-3; maybe TRBD2 (5 bases). Trimming shortened V by 2 bases and J by 0 bases, and 6 bases separated the two germline ends. Germline CDR1 KGHSH, CDR2 LQKENI. CDR3 length equals 14 residues. The CDR3, as DNA: TGTGCCAGCTCACCAATAGCGAGCACAGATACGCAGTATTTT. Encoded protein: CASSPIASTDTQYF.

This chain joins TRBV5-1 and TRBJ1-1, with TRBD1 matching over 8 bases. The length of the CDR3 is 17 residues. With V trimmed by 3 bases and J by 3 bases, 13 bases remained unmatched. From germline, CDR1 is SGHRS and CDR2 YFSETQ. In DNA form, the CDR3 reads TGCGCCAGCAGCTCCCACCCCGGACAGGGAGCGGACACTGAAGCTTTCTTT. This sequence encodes CASSSHPGQGADTEAFF.

This clonotype turned up a few times. V and J are TRBV20-1 and TRBJ1-2; TRBD1 aligns across 10 bases. The CDR3 is made up of 10 amino acids. Germline-derived CDR1 and CDR2 are DFQATT and SNEGSKA (reference sequence). The CDR3 sequence: CRGTGDGYTF. Here the CDR3 DNA reads TGCCGTGGGACAGGGGACGGCTACACCTTC.